Listed below are T cell receptor beta chains from one sample, sequenced in a study of T cell repertoires in cytomegalovirus infection. TCRdb reprocessed the reads via MiXCR and lists one record per CDR3 protein. The sample records 200,000 to 300,000 distinct CDR3 sequences, around 9% being singletons. The sequencing input was PBMCs. All receptors come from a human donor in good health (CMV status not recorded). Some clones in this sample may be carry-over from other donors' samples. CDR3s include the opening cysteine and the closing phenylalanine or tryptophan. The order of the fields is clone size, D gene, J gene, V gene, CDR3 DNA, CDR3 protein. A D gene is named only where the DNA matches it firmly. Size is omitted from some rows. Given values are once, few, many or a class for expanded clones.

clone_size: many
d_call: -
j_call: TRBJ1-5
v_call: TRBV11-2
cdr3_nt: TGTGCCAGCAGCTTAGGGGGAGCTCAGCCCCAGCATTTT
cdr3_aa: CASSLGGAQPQHF

clone_size: many
d_call: -
j_call: TRBJ2-1
v_call: TRBV7-2
cdr3_nt: TGTGCCAGCAGCTTAGGCTCCAGGAGCTCCTACAATGAGCAGTTCTTC
cdr3_aa: CASSLGSRSSYNEQFF

clone_size: many
d_call: TRBD1
j_call: TRBJ1-5
v_call: TRBV7-9
cdr3_nt: TGTGCCAGCAGTTCGGACAGGGGCATATATAGCAATCAGCCCCAGCATTTT
cdr3_aa: CASSSDRGIYSNQPQHF

clone_size: many
d_call: TRBD1
j_call: TRBJ1-4
v_call: TRBV28
cdr3_nt: TGTGCCAGCAGCCCGAACCGGGACAGGGGTAATGAAAAACTGTTTTTT
cdr3_aa: CASSPNRDRGNEKLFF

clone_size: many
d_call: TRBD2
j_call: TRBJ2-1
v_call: TRBV11-2
cdr3_nt: TGTGCCAGCAGCTTTAGCGGGGGGATGAACAATGAGCAGTTCTTC
cdr3_aa: CASSFSGGMNNEQFF

clone_size: many
d_call: -
j_call: TRBJ1-1
v_call: TRBV6-2/TRBV6-3
cdr3_nt: TGTGCCAGCAGTTACCTTGTTGGAAGCCCTGAAGCTTTCTTT
cdr3_aa: CASSYLVGSPEAFF

clone_size: -
d_call: -
j_call: TRBJ1-5
v_call: TRBV25-1
cdr3_nt: TGTGCCAGCAGTGAATCAGGGGTAGCTGGCAATCAGCCCCAGCATTTT
cdr3_aa: CASSESGVAGNQPQHF

clone_size: many
d_call: -
j_call: TRBJ2-1
v_call: TRBV7-2
cdr3_nt: TGTGCCAGCAGCGGGGGGGGGCTAGCGGTCAACAATGAGCAGTTCTTC
cdr3_aa: CASSGGGLAVNNEQFF

clone_size: many
d_call: -
j_call: TRBJ1-3
v_call: TRBV12-3/TRBV12-4
cdr3_nt: TGTGCCAGCAGAGACACAGGCTCAACTGGAAACACCATATATTTT
cdr3_aa: CASRDTGSTGNTIYF

clone_size: -
d_call: -
j_call: TRBJ2-7
v_call: TRBV28
cdr3_nt: TGTGCCAGCAGTCAAACCGGGGGGCGTACCTACGAGCAGTACTTC
cdr3_aa: CASSQTGGRTYEQYF

clone_size: many
d_call: TRBD1
j_call: TRBJ1-5
v_call: TRBV2
cdr3_nt: TGTGCCAGCAGGCTCGAGGGGGCTAGCAATCAGCCCCAGCATTTT
cdr3_aa: CASRLEGASNQPQHF

clone_size: many
d_call: TRBD1
j_call: TRBJ1-1
v_call: TRBV7-2
cdr3_nt: TGTGCCAGCAGGACAGGGGGAACTGAAGCTTTCTTT
cdr3_aa: CASRTGGTEAFF

clone_size: many
d_call: TRBD1
j_call: TRBJ1-5
v_call: TRBV12-3/TRBV12-4
cdr3_nt: TGTGCCAGCAGTCGATCCGGGACAGGGAATAGCAATCAGCCCCAGCATTTT
cdr3_aa: CASSRSGTGNSNQPQHF